These 24 T cell receptor beta chains were all obtained from the same sample, sequenced in a study of shared clonotypes between healthy human individuals. The method was immunoSEQ multiplex PCR; TCRdb's version includes in-frame clones alone and lacks a portion of them. Of around 990,000 clones detected, around three quarters appear once; the ten largest clones hold almost 0.9%. The source material was memory CD4+ T cells from PBMCs. Subset meaning: CD45RA-negative fraction. The source of these receptors is a man between 18 and 35 years old in good health. Some clones in this sample may be carry-over from other donors' samples.

The gene calls are TRBV19 and TRBJ2-7; perhaps TRBD2 as D (6 bases). In germline, CDR1 is LNHDA, CDR2 SQIVND (reference sequence). Trimming cost V 5 bases and J 2 bases, with 13 bases left between them. CDR3 length equals 14 residues. DNA of the CDR3: TGTGCCAGTAGTCCCCTCTCGGGGGCCTACGAGCAGTACTTC. As protein: CASSPLSGAYEQYF. Filled out from reference TRBV19 and TRBJ2-7, the complete variable domain reads DGGITQSPKYLFRKEGQNVTLSCEQNLNHDAMYWYRQDPGQGLRLIYYSQIVNDFQKGDIAEGYSVSREKKESFPLTVTSAQKNPTAFYLCASSPLSGAYEQYFGPGTRLTVT.

The rearrangement joins TRBV19 to TRBJ1-2, with 7 bases lining up with TRBD1. This CDR3 is 15 amino acids long. J lost 3 bases, V lost 7 bases, and 11 bases had no gene match. Germline values: CDR1 LNHDA, CDR2 SQIVND (reference sequence). The CDR3 DNA sequence: TGTGCCAGTATCAAAGAGGGGGCTAAGCACTATGGCTACACCTTC. Translated: CASIKEGAKHYGYTF.

The chain is built from TRBV27 and TRBJ1-1, with a weak D call TRBD1 (5 bases). This CDR3 has 13 residues. CDR1 is MNHEY and CDR2 is SMNVEV in the germline V gene (reference sequence). Trimming cost V 3 bases and J 10 bases, with 15 bases left between them. The CDR3 region is CASSFRGLRVAFF. The CDR3 nucleotides read TGTGCCAGCAGTTTTAGGGGTCTAAGGGTAGCTTTCTTT.

The V gene is TRBV28, the J gene TRBJ2-3, with D unclear. From germline, CDR1 is MDHEN and CDR2 SYDVKM. This CDR3 comprises 14 residues. Trimming left V 6 bases short and J 2 bases short, with 12 bases between. This chain's CDR3 is CASSKTYSTDTQYF. CDR3 coding DNA: TGTGCCAGCAGCAAGACTTATTCCACAGATACGCAGTATTTT.

The gene calls are TRBV29-1 and TRBJ2-7, with TRBD1 identical over 8 bases. Germline lookup yields CDR1 SQVTM and CDR2 ANQGSEA. The CDR3 runs to 12 residues. V lost 6 bases, J lost 9 bases, and 10 bases stayed unmatched. The CDR3 DNA reads TGCAGCGTCCAGGACAGGGCCCTTGGGCAGTACTTC. This codes for CSVQDRALGQYF.

In this sample, this clone turned up once. The chain joins TRBV11-2 to TRBJ1-3; TRBD1 might be the D (5 bases). V was cut by 2 bases and J by 7 bases, with 12 bases left in between. Germline CDR1 SGHAT, CDR2 FQNNGV. This CDR3 contains 14 residues. CDR3 nucleotides: TGTGCCAGCAGCTTATTGGTGCAGGGTAACACCATATATTTT. Translation gives CASSLLVQGNTIYF.

This chain connects TRBV29-1 to TRBJ2-3; D unresolved. V was clipped by 8 bases and J by 0 bases, with 18 bases between them. The CDR3 is 15 residues long. Germline CDR1 and CDR2: SQVTM and ANQGSEA. This CDR3 is CSYSPSSISTDTQYF. The DNA of the CDR3 is TGCAGCTATTCGCCTTCTTCCATTAGCACAGATACGCAGTATTTT.

The chain links TRBV11-2 to TRBJ2-2; 8 positions agree with TRBD2. V trimming: 5 bases; J trimming: 4 bases; junction bases outside the gene matches: 6. The CDR3 length is 15 residues. Looked up from germline, CDR1 is SGHAT and CDR2 is FQNNGV. CDR3 sequence reads: CASSLRSGSTGELFF. CDR3 nucleotides: TGTGCCAGCAGCCTGCGAAGCGGGAGCACCGGGGAGCTGTTTTTT.

The chain recombines TRBV28 with TRBJ2-4, with D perhaps assigned TRBD1 or TRBD2 (5 bases each). Trimming removed 4 bases from V and 7 bases from J, with 14 bases in between. The CDR3 has 14 residues. From germline, CDR1 is MDHEN and CDR2 SYDVKM. The CDR3 region is CASSSPGTPNIQYF. The CDR3 DNA follows: TGTGCCAGCAGTTCACCCGGGACCCCTAACATTCAGTACTTC.

This chain connects TRBV5-1 to TRBJ2-5; D ambiguous. V was cut by 1 base and J by 5 bases, with 9 bases left in between. The CDR3 consists of 13 residues. From germline, CDR1 is SGHRS and CDR2 YFSETQ. The CDR3 nucleotides are TGCGCCAGCAGCTTGTCATCTTACGAGACCCAGTACTTC. It is translated as CASSLSSYETQYF.

The chain recombines TRBV27 with TRBJ2-7; 9 bases are a match to TRBD1. The J segment lost 3 bases and the V segment lost 4 bases, leaving 4 bases of the junction unmatched. Germline CDR1 is MNHEY and CDR2 is SMNVEV (reference sequence). The CDR3 covers 14 residues. The CDR3 nucleotides read TGTGCCAGCAGTTCAATGACAGGGGGCTACGAGCAGTACTTC. It yields the protein CASSSMTGGYEQYF.

This clone was detected only once. The chain links TRBV19 to TRBJ1-2; perhaps TRBD1 as D (5 bases). The CDR3 has 15 amino acids. Germline loops: CDR1 LNHDA, CDR2 SQIVND (reference sequence). V gave up 6 bases and J gave up 8 bases, with 22 bases separating them. CDR3 residues: CASSPGRQLESGYTF. Written as DNA, the CDR3 is TGTGCCAGTAGCCCGGGACGGCAGTTGGAGAGCGGCTACACCTTC. Looking up the rest from reference TRBV19 and TRBJ1-2 gives the full variable domain: DGGITQSPKYLFRKEGQNVTLSCEQNLNHDAMYWYRQDPGQGLRLIYYSQIVNDFQKGDIAEGYSVSREKKESFPLTVTSAQKNPTAFYLCASSPGRQLESGYTFGSGTRLTVV.

This chain connects TRBV28 to TRBJ2-2; 7 bases map to TRBD2. Germline CDR1 reads MDHEN; CDR2 reads SYDVKM. Unmatched junction bases numbered 5, after V lost 6 bases and J lost 4 bases. CDR3 length equals 14 residues. For the CDR3, the DNA is TGTGCCAGCAGATCCGGGACTATCACCGGGGAGCTGTTTTTT. It specifies CASRSGTITGELFF.

The chain links TRBV28 to TRBJ2-7; either TRBD1 or TRBD2 may fit D (6 bases each). Per germline, CDR1 MDHEN and CDR2 SYDVKM. Deletions cut 3 bases from V and 1 base from J, with 13 bases between. CDR3 size: 15 residues. As DNA, the CDR3 is TGTGCCAGCAGTTTTTCGGGGGCGCTTTCCTACGAGCAGTACTTC. Its translation is CASSFSGALSYEQYF.

The chain couples TRBV14 to TRBJ2-1; D remains unclear. Germline CDR1 is SGHDN and CDR2 is FVKESK. The CDR3 is 14 residues long. V lost 4 bases and J 0 bases, leaving 7 bases between the germline ends. The CDR3 region is CASSLRASYNEQFF. In DNA form, the CDR3 reads TGTGCCAGCAGCCTCCGGGCCTCCTACAATGAGCAGTTCTTC.

In this sample, this clone turned up once. The CDR3 protein is CAWSVSRIPDTQYF. CDR3 coding DNA: TGTGCCTGGAGTGTAAGCAGGATCCCAGATACGCAGTATTTT. The V call is TRBV30, the J call TRBJ2-3; D unresolved. CDR3 length: 14 amino acids. With 0 bases removed from V and 4 bases from J, the gap between germline ends came to 11 bases. Germline lookup yields CDR1 GTSNPN and CDR2 SVGIG (reference sequence).

The chain joins TRBV2 to TRBJ2-1; TRBD2 matches at 10 bases. The CDR3 contains 14 residues. Germline loops: CDR1 SNHLY, CDR2 FYNNEI. After removal of 5 bases from V and 7 bases from J, the junction contained 5 bases not matched to a gene. CDR3 in amino acids: CASSPGTSVNEQFF. The CDR3, as DNA: TGTGCCAGCAGTCCCGGGACTAGCGTAAATGAGCAGTTCTTC.

J is TRBJ2-1 and V is TRBV6-5, with 10 nucleotides matching TRBD2. CDR1 and CDR2 (germline): MNHEY, SVGAGI. There are 14 residues in the CDR3. The V segment lost 8 bases and the J segment 9 bases; nucleotides outside the gene matches: 10. The CDR3 DNA is TGTGCCAGCCAAGGGGCTAGCGGGAGACCTGAGCAGTTCTTC. The encoded protein is CASQGASGRPEQFF.

The rearrangement uses TRBV20-1 and TRBJ1-3; D remains ambiguous. The CDR3 has 11 amino acids. CDR1 is DFQATT, CDR2 SNEGSKA, per germline (reference sequence). The V end lost 6 bases, the J end lost 4 bases, and 7 bases lay between the germline ends. The CDR3 nucleotides are TGCAGTGCCATTGCCGGAAACACCATATATTTT. It translates to CSAIAGNTIYF.

The sample holds a few counts of this clone. The J gene is TRBJ2-5, the V gene TRBV7-9, with 7 bases lining up with TRBD1. The CDR3 length is 13 residues. Germline lookup yields CDR1 SEHNR and CDR2 FQNEAQ (reference sequence). J gave up 6 bases and V 2 bases, and 3 bases lay outside the gene matches. The CDR3: CASSLSQGKTQYF. The CDR3 region has the DNA TGTGCCAGCAGCTTATCACAGGGGAAGACCCAGTACTTC.

This clone was counted between two and nine times. The same CDR3 arises from other DNA sequences in this sample as well. The rearrangement joins TRBV7-2 to TRBJ2-5, with D possibly TRBD2 on 6 matching bases. This CDR3 is built from 14 residues. Germline V gene data show CDR1 as SGHTA and CDR2 as FQGNSA. V lost 1 base to trimming and J lost 5 bases, with 11 bases between them. CDR3 coding DNA: TGTGCCAGCAGCTTAGTGGGACTTGCCGAGACCCAGTACTTC. It is translated as CASSLVGLAETQYF.

This clone was recorded many times. The gene calls are TRBV28 and TRBJ1-3; the match to TRBD1 covers 9 bases. This CDR3 is built from 16 residues. The ends lost 5 bases at V and 4 bases at J; junction bases unmatched: 9. Germline V gene lookup returns CDR1 MDHEN and CDR2 SYDVKM. The CDR3 DNA follows: TGTGCCAGCAGTCCACAACCGGGACAGGGAGGAAACACCATATATTTT. Its translation is CASSPQPGQGGNTIYF.

The chain carries TRBV5-6 and TRBJ2-3; D is unclear. Trimming took 0 bases from V and 6 from J, leaving 8 bases between them. Germline CDR1 reads SGHDT; CDR2 reads YYEEEE. The CDR3 has 13 residues. CDR3 loop: CASSLVEGDTQYF. The DNA for the CDR3 is TGTGCCAGCAGCTTGGTTGAAGGTGATACGCAGTATTTT.

The chain couples TRBV7-9 to TRBJ2-2; TRBD1 aligns across 7 bases. The CDR3 extends over 15 amino acids. Germline assignment: CDR1 SEHNR and CDR2 FQNEAQ (reference sequence). V lost 1 base to trimming and J lost 6 bases; unmatched junction nucleotides: 5. CDR3 sequence reads: CASSLEDRAAGELFF. The CDR3 DNA is TGTGCCAGCAGCTTAGAAGACAGGGCGGCCGGGGAGCTGTTTTTT.